Following are 30 T cell receptor beta chains from one sample sequenced in a study of T cells in women clearing cervical HPV infection. Here immunoSEQ multiplex PCR was the method, and the copy in TCRdb shows in-frame clones only, minus some. The sample has about 30,000 clones. The sample taken for sequencing was blood buffy coat. These receptors were obtained from a woman between 18 and 69 years old with a cervical HPV16 infection that either progressed to CIN3+ or cleared (not recorded which).

A note on this clone: The DNA ends 3 residues before the CDR3 does, and the rest of the CDR3 is filled in from the germline J gene. The rearrangement joins TRBV18 to TRBJ1-1; no firm D call. The CDR3 has 11 residues. Germline V gene data show CDR1 as KGHSH and CDR2 as LQKENI. CDR3 protein: CASSPGTGAFF. CDR3 DNA (partial): TGTGCCAGCTCACCAGGCACCGGG.

With regard to this clone: The read is 3 residues too short to cover the CDR3 end, so that end is filled in from the germline J gene. The chain couples TRBV13 to TRBJ2-7; D unresolved. Germline CDR1 reads PRHDT; CDR2 reads FYEKMQ (reference sequence). Trimming cost V 3 bases and J 3 bases, with 9 bases left between them. This CDR3 contains 13 residues. CDR3 bases read: TGTGCCAGCAGCTTGGTCAGAAACTACGAG. It specifies CASSLVRNYE. The whole CDR3 sequence is CASSLVRNYEQYF.

About this clone: Read coverage stops 3 residues before the CDR3 terminus; the germline J gene supplies the remainder. This chain connects TRBV5-6 to TRBJ2-3; D unclear. The V gene's germline CDR1 is SGHDT and CDR2 YYEEEE. Trimming removed 6 bases at V and 0 bases at J, with 14 bases between. The CDR3 spans 15 residues. The CDR3 loop is CASTRKGRSTDTQYF. The covered CDR3 bases are TGTGCCAGCACCCGGAAGGGCCGTAGCACAGATACG.

Of note for this clone: The sequenced fragment ends 3 residues before the CDR3 boundary, so the rest is inferred from the germline J gene. This chain joins TRBV5-1 and TRBJ2-5, with 8 bases lining up with TRBD1. Germline V CDR1 and CDR2: SGHRS, YFSETQ. V was pared by 3 bases and J by 4 bases, with 11 bases of the junction left unmatched. The CDR3 has 16 residues. The CDR3 sequence: CASSSGQGEWRETQYF. CDR3 DNA (partial): TGCGCCAGCAGCTCCGGACAGGGAGAATGGCGAGAGACC.

Regarding this clone: The observed sequence ends 3 residues before the CDR3 terminus, with the missing tail filled in from the germline J gene. The chain couples TRBV6-2 or TRBV6-3 to TRBJ2-3, with a weak D call TRBD2 (5 bases). The length of the CDR3 is 15 residues. In germline, CDR1 is MNHEY, CDR2 SVGEGT. Trimming shortened V by 7 bases and J by 4 bases, and 18 bases separated the two germline ends. CDR3 in amino acids: CASTSASRVADTQYF. Incomplete CDR3 DNA: TGTGCCAGCACCTCCGCGTCGCGGGTGGCAGATACG.

Of note for this clone: With the read ending 3 residues before the CDR3 end, the germline J gene is used to fill in that end. The V and J genes are TRBV6-1 and TRBJ2-7; D is perhaps TRBD2 (7 bases). Germline V CDR1 and CDR2: MNHNS, SASEGT. CDR3 size: 15 residues. V dropped 2 bases and J dropped 3 bases, with 14 bases sitting between them. The part of the CDR3 DNA that was read is TGTGCCAGCAGTGAAACGGGGGGCGCATTCTACGAG. It specifies CASSETGGAFYE. The entire CDR3 protein is CASSETGGAFYEQYF.

As regards this clone: The read halts 3 residues ahead of the CDR3 end, with the missing end drawn from the germline J gene. The chain is built from TRBV19 and TRBJ2-1, with TRBD2 identical over 10 bases. With 0 bases clipped from V and 7 bases from J, the junction kept 6 bases outside the gene matches. This CDR3 contains 16 residues. Per germline, CDR1 LNHDA and CDR2 SQIVND (reference sequence). CDR3 sequence reads: CASSIDSGRALNEQFF. Incomplete CDR3 DNA: TGTGCCAGTAGTATAGACAGCGGGAGGGCCTTAAATGAG.

Concerning this clone: Coverage ceases 3 residues before the CDR3 finishes, and the germline J gene fills in the end. The chain carries TRBV7-2 and TRBJ2-3, with 10 bases aligning to TRBD2. Germline trimming cut 5 bases from V and 5 bases from J; bases unmatched to any gene: 7. Germline-derived CDR1 and CDR2 are SGHTA and FQGNSA. The CDR3 length is 15 residues. Partial CDR3 DNA: TGTGCCAGCAGCCCAGATTCTAGCGGGAGAGATACG. Translation: CASSPDSSGRDT. The entire CDR3 sequence reads CASSPDSSGRDTQYF.

About this clone itself: Its ends do not fully match the called genes, so a read error is possible. The read is 3 residues too short to cover the CDR3 end, so that end is filled in from the germline J gene. The rearrangement uses TRBV2 and TRBJ2-1; 11 nucleotides match TRBD2. The CDR3 runs to 18 residues. Germline-derived CDR1 and CDR2 are SNHLY and FYNNEI. CDR3 residues: CASREGMYGTSGYNEQFF. The CDR3 DNA, read in part, is TGTGCCAGCAGGGAAGGGATGTACGGGACTAGCGGTTACAATGAG.

Turning to this clone: Read coverage stops 3 residues before the CDR3 terminus; the germline J gene supplies the remainder. The chain combines TRBV5-8 with TRBJ2-5, with unresolved D. The V end was cut by 0 bases, the J end by 5 bases, with 11 bases between. This CDR3 region has 14 residues. Germline CDR1 reads SGHTS; CDR2 reads YDEGEE. The CDR3 reads CASSLVALGETQYF. CDR3 DNA, as far as it was read: TGTGCCAGCAGCTTGGTTGCCCTCGGGGAGACC. Filled out from reference TRBV5-8 and TRBJ2-5, the complete variable domain reads EAGVTQSPTHLIKTRGQQATLRCSPISGHTSVYWYQQALGLGLQFLLWYDEGEERNRGNFPPRFSGRQFPNYSSELNVNALELEDSALYLCASSLVALGETQYFGPGTRLLVL.

Details on this clone: The CDR3 end lies 3 residues beyond the end of the read and is filled in from the germline J gene. This chain links TRBV20-1 with TRBJ2-3; 7 nucleotides align to TRBD1. There are 14 residues in the CDR3. The germline CDR1 and CDR2 sequences are DFQATT and SNEGSKA (reference sequence). The CDR3 loop is CSTSTGAPQETQYF. Partial CDR3 DNA: TGCAGTACCTCCACAGGGGCCCCCCAAGAGACG.

About this clone: The CDR3 goes on 3 residues after the read ends, and that part is filled in from the germline J gene. The V call is TRBV11-1, the J call TRBJ2-7; tentatively, D is TRBD2 (6 bases). The CDR3 is made up of 15 amino acids. The germline gives CDR1 SGHAT, CDR2 FQDESV (reference sequence). V shed 0 bases and J shed 3 bases, with 12 bases lying between them. The sequenced part of the CDR3 DNA is TGTGCCAGCAGCTTAGCGCGGGGTTTTGGCTACGAG. It encodes CASSLARGFGYE. In full, the CDR3 is CASSLARGFGYEQYF.

CDR3 DNA, as far as it was read: TGCGCCAGCAGGACTAGCGGGGGTGAGACC. Protein sequence: CASRTSGGET. The complete CDR3 protein is CASRTSGGETQYF. This chain uses TRBV5-1 with TRBJ2-5; 12 bases line up with TRBD2. Coverage ceases 3 residues before the CDR3 finishes, and the germline J gene fills in the end. The junction had 1 base not matched to a gene; V was cut back by 5 bases and J by 5 bases. The germline V gene has CDR1 SGHRS and CDR2 YFSETQ. This CDR3 is built from 13 residues.

Worth noting for this clone: The CDR3 end falls 3 residues outside the read, so it is completed with the germline J gene. This rearrangement joins TRBV30 to TRBJ2-1; 8 nucleotides agree with TRBD2. Germline V gives CDR1 GTSNPN, CDR2 SVGIG (reference sequence). The CDR3 sequence is 16 residues long. Trimming took 2 bases from V and 4 from J; bases not matched to a gene: 10. The CDR3 sequence: CAWSHSGGVPYNEQFF. The covered CDR3 bases are TGTGCCTGGAGTCACAGCGGGGGAGTACCTTACAATGAG.

CDR3 amino acids: CASSLGPDSYEQYF. The part of the CDR3 DNA that was read is TGCGCCAGCAGCTTGGGTCCAGACTCCTACGAG. The chain couples TRBV5-1 to TRBJ2-7; D remains unclear. The read comes to an end 3 residues before the CDR3 does, leaving the germline J gene to fill in the end. This CDR3 has 14 residues. Deletions cut 0 bases from V and 0 bases from J, with 7 bases between. Per germline, CDR1 SGHRS and CDR2 YFSETQ.

This clone is medium-sized by frequency. The missing CDR3 end, 3 residues past where the read stops, is filled in from the germline J gene. V gene TRBV10-1 combines with J gene TRBJ2-7; possible D gene TRBD2, 6 bases. CDR1 and CDR2 (germline): WNHNN, SYGVQD (reference sequence). The CDR3 runs to 13 residues. The germline V and J ends were trimmed by 6 bases and 5 bases, with 14 bases remaining between them. The covered CDR3 bases are TGCGCCAGCAGGGAAGGACTAATCGACGAG. Translation gives CASREGLIDE. The whole CDR3 reads CASREGLIDEQYF.

Worth noting for this clone: The read ends 3 residues before the CDR3 terminus; that terminus is restored from the germline J gene. V and J are TRBV7-9 and TRBJ2-2; no reliable D call. CDR1 and CDR2 (germline): SEHNR, FQNEAQ (reference sequence). The length of the CDR3 is 14 residues. V dropped 0 bases and J dropped 9 bases, with 11 bases sitting between them. This CDR3 reads CASSLASSGRELFF. Incomplete CDR3 DNA: TGTGCCAGCAGCTTAGCTTCTAGTGGCAGGGAG. The full variable domain, its missing parts supplied by reference TRBV7-9 and TRBJ2-2, is DTGVSQNPRHKITKRGQNVTFRCDPISEHNRLYWYRQTLGQGPEFLTYFQNEAQLEKSRLLSDRFSAERPKGSFSTLEIQRTEQGDSAMYLCASSLASSGRELFFGEGSRLTVL.

On this clone: The read halts 3 residues ahead of the CDR3 end, with the missing end drawn from the germline J gene. This chain uses TRBV20-1 with TRBJ1-2; 7 bases line up with TRBD1. CDR3 length: 12 residues. V lost 5 bases and J lost 4; bases outside the gene matches: 4. Germline V lookup: CDR1 DFQATT, CDR2 SNEGSKA (reference sequence). Partial CDR3 DNA: TGCAGTGCTCAAAAGGGGGCCTATGGC. It is translated as CSAQKGAYG. The CDR3 in its entirety is CSAQKGAYGYTF.

Note on this clone: The read finishes 3 residues shy of the CDR3 end, and the germline J gene is used to complete it. The chain recombines TRBV2 with TRBJ2-5; possibly TRBD2 for D (6 bases). The CDR3 length is 13 residues. Deletions cut 10 bases from V and 3 bases from J, with 15 bases between. The germline V gene has CDR1 SNHLY and CDR2 FYNNEI. The CDR3 loop is CATAPGLEETQYF. The part of the CDR3 DNA that was read is TGTGCCACTGCTCCGGGACTTGAAGAGACC.

With respect to this clone: The read terminates 3 residues before the CDR3 end, so the remaining end is supplied by the germline J gene. The rearrangement links TRBV10-1 to TRBJ2-3, with TRBD2 identical over 13 bases. This CDR3 is built from 14 residues. V lost 10 bases, J lost 2 bases, and 3 bases stayed unmatched. CDR1 WNHNN and CDR2 SYGVQD come from the germline V gene (reference sequence). The sequenced part of the CDR3 DNA is TGCGCCACCGGGACTAGCGGGAACACAGATACG. Its translation is CATGTSGNTDT. The CDR3, in full, reads CATGTSGNTDTQYF.

A remark on this clone: The CDR3 end lies 3 residues beyond the end of the read and is filled in from the germline J gene. This chain links TRBV30 with TRBJ1-5; D remains unclear. V dropped 3 bases and J dropped 7 bases, with 13 bases sitting between them. The CDR3 extends over 13 amino acids. The germline CDR1 and CDR2 sequences are GTSNPN and SVGIG (reference sequence). Partial CDR3 DNA: TGTGCCTGGAGGCCGGACTCCTCGCAGCCC. It codes for CAWRPDSSQP. The full CDR3 sequence reads CAWRPDSSQPQHF.

A word on this clone: Coverage ceases 3 residues before the CDR3 finishes, and the germline J gene fills in the end. This chain links TRBV7-2 with TRBJ2-7; TRBD2 might be the D (5 bases). V was clipped by 0 bases and J by 2 bases, with 11 bases between them. CDR3 length: 15 amino acids. Germline assignment: CDR1 SGHTA and CDR2 FQGNSA. The CDR3 bases that were read are TGTGCCAGCAGCTTAGCGTTAGCGAAAACCTACGAG. Protein: CASSLALAKTYE. The whole CDR3 is CASSLALAKTYEQYF.

As for this clone: With the read ending 3 residues before the CDR3 end, the germline J gene is used to fill in that end. This chain uses TRBV20-1 with TRBJ2-4; 10 bases align to TRBD1. The CDR3 runs 14 residues. Germline lookup yields CDR1 DFQATT and CDR2 SNEGSKA (reference sequence). Trimming took 5 bases from V and 5 from J; bases not matched to a gene: 6. The CDR3 protein is CSAYRQGAENIQYF. The sequenced CDR3 bases are TGCAGTGCTTACAGACAGGGGGCAGAAAACATT.

For this clone: The observed sequence ends 3 residues before the CDR3 terminus, with the missing tail filled in from the germline J gene. The rearrangement uses TRBV12-3 or TRBV12-4 and TRBJ2-3; TRBD2 agrees at 8 bases. J lost 5 bases, V lost 4 bases, and 14 bases had no gene match. The CDR3 has 17 amino acids. CDR3 region: CASSSARWTSREDTQYF. The CDR3 bases that were read are TGTGCCAGCAGTTCCGCTCGATGGACTAGCAGGGAAGATACG.

A word on this clone: The sequence runs out 3 residues before the end of the CDR3; the remainder is reconstructed from the germline J gene. The V gene is TRBV7-9, the J gene TRBJ2-2; unclear D gene. Trimming took off 3 bases at V and 5 bases at J, with 7 bases between the two ends. Germline CDR1 SEHNR, CDR2 FQNEAQ (reference sequence). The CDR3 is made up of 13 amino acids. The CDR3 DNA, read in part, is TGTGCCAGCAGCTTGCTATCAACCGGGGAG. This translates into CASSLLSTGE. The full CDR3 is CASSLLSTGELFF.

For this clone: The read finishes 3 residues shy of the CDR3 end, and the germline J gene is used to complete it. The V call is TRBV10-3, the J call TRBJ2-2; a weak D match, TRBD1 (6 bases). Trimming cost V 11 bases and J 6 bases, with 16 bases left between them. In germline, CDR1 is ENHRY, CDR2 SYGVKD. The CDR3 covers 13 residues. CDR3 bases read: TGTGCCGTTCGGGACATAAGGTCCGGGGAG. It encodes CAVRDIRSGE. The whole CDR3 protein reads CAVRDIRSGELFF.

As to this clone: The missing CDR3 end, 3 residues past where the read stops, is filled in from the germline J gene. The J gene is TRBJ2-7, the V gene TRBV19; D may be TRBD2 (5 bases). V dropped 5 bases and J dropped 3 bases, with 11 bases sitting between them. Germline-derived CDR1 and CDR2 are LNHDA and SQIVND (reference sequence). The CDR3 extends over 13 amino acids. The CDR3 bases that were read are TGTGCCAGTAGTCCGGGGTTTGGCTACGAG. Amino acid sequence: CASSPGFGYE. The full CDR3 protein reads CASSPGFGYEQYF.

The covered CDR3 bases are TGTGCCAGCAGCCCCGAGTTTCGAACGGGGGAAAAA. The encoded protein is CASSPEFRTGEK. The entire CDR3 protein is CASSPEFRTGEKLFF. The chain carries TRBV6-2 or TRBV6-3 and TRBJ1-4; D is uncertain. The read halts 3 residues ahead of the CDR3 end, with the missing end drawn from the germline J gene. The CDR3 sequence is 15 residues long. Looked up from germline, CDR1 is MNHEY and CDR2 is SVGEGT. Deletions cut 6 bases from V and 8 bases from J, with 19 bases between.

The sequenced CDR3 bases are TGTGCCAGCAGCTTAGAGATAGCGGGTCCTTACGAG. It specifies CASSLEIAGPYE. The whole CDR3 is CASSLEIAGPYEQYF. The chain carries TRBV11-2 and TRBJ2-7, with TRBD2 identical over 7 bases. The CDR3 end falls 3 residues outside the read, so it is completed with the germline J gene. V shed 0 bases and J 4 bases; nucleotides not matched to a gene: 6. CDR1 is SGHAT and CDR2 is FQNNGV in the germline V gene. This CDR3 comprises 15 residues.

On this clone itself: The CDR3 extends 3 residues past the end of the read, so its final part is completed from the germline J gene. The V call is TRBV11-2, the J call TRBJ2-5; 9 nucleotides match TRBD2. Unmatched junction bases numbered 4, after V lost 5 bases and J lost 0 bases. Germline CDR1 SGHAT, CDR2 FQNNGV. This CDR3 has 15 residues. Incomplete CDR3 DNA: TGTGCCAGCAGCATTAGCGGGAGCTACCAAGAGACC. Amino acids: CASSISGSYQET. The full CDR3 is CASSISGSYQETQYF.